A single sample is the source of the 9 T cell receptor beta chains below, sequenced in a study of identical twins (dated by TCRdb to 2016 to 2017). The library was made by 5' RACE. Sequencing took place on an Illumina HiSeq 2000. Using fastp trimming at Q25 and MiXCR clonotype assembly, TCRdb reanalyzed the public sequencing data and kept in-frame beta chains. Rows merge per CDR3 protein into single entries with the most common DNA and genes. A total of about 450,000 distinct CDR3 sequences appear in this sample, approximately 17% of them only once. The top ten clones comprise less than 15% of the sample. Source material: naive T cells sorted from blood. The sample's cell subset or site, from its label and the paper: cells isolated with a human naive T-cell isolation kit. The receptors were sampled from a man over 45 in good health.

This clonotype was counted many times. The rearrangement links TRBV7-9 to TRBJ1-5; 7 nucleotides match TRBD1. V shed 2 bases and J 4 bases; nucleotides not matched to a gene: 5. The CDR3 loop spans 15 amino acids. CDR1 is SEHNR and CDR2 is FQNEAQ in the germline V gene (reference sequence). CDR3 loop: CASSLSGDSNQPQHF. DNA for the CDR3: TGTGCCAGCAGCTTATCTGGGGACAGTAATCAGCCCCAGCATTTT.

This clonotype was detected only a few times. The gene calls are TRBV29-1 and TRBJ1-1; 7 bases fit TRBD1. In germline, CDR1 is SQVTM, CDR2 ANQGSEA. CDR3 length: 14 amino acids. The ends lost 7 bases at V and 5 bases at J; junction bases unmatched: 13. This chain's CDR3 is CSAFPNFRGTEAFF. The CDR3 DNA follows: TGCAGCGCGTTCCCAAACTTCAGGGGGACTGAAGCTTTCTTT. Based on the CDR3 plus reference TRBV29-1 and TRBJ1-1, the full variable domain is SAVISQKPSRDICQRGTSLTIQCQVDSQVTMMFWYRQQPGQSLTLIATANQGSEATYESGFVIDKFPISRPNLTFSTLTVSNMSPEDSSIYLCSAFPNFRGTEAFFGQGTRLTVV.

This clonotype has a count of ten or more. The genes are TRBV28 and TRBJ2-5, with 9 bases aligning to TRBD1. Germline V gene lookup returns CDR1 MDHEN and CDR2 SYDVKM. J lost 3 bases, V lost 5 bases, and 7 bases had no gene match. The CDR3 loop spans 15 amino acids. For the CDR3, the DNA is TGTGCCAGCAGTGGTCTGCGGGACAGGGAAGAGACCCAGTACTTC. Protein: CASSGLRDREETQYF.

The rearrangement uses TRBV6-5 and TRBJ2-7, with D tentatively TRBD1 or TRBD2 (5 bases each). With 2 bases removed from V and 5 bases from J, the gap between germline ends came to 19 bases. CDR3 length equals 16 residues. Germline CDR1 is MNHEY and CDR2 is SVGAGI. The CDR3 protein is CASSYTLRGGDHEQYF. The CDR3 coding sequence is TGTGCCAGCAGTTACACCCTAAGAGGTGGGGACCACGAGCAGTACTTC.

This chain uses TRBV20-1 with TRBJ1-2, with D perhaps TRBD1 (5 bases). The CDR3 runs to 13 residues. V shed 3 bases and J shed 6 bases, with 14 bases lying between them. The V gene's germline CDR1 is DFQATT and CDR2 SNEGSKA (reference sequence). CDR3 coding DNA: TGCAGTGCTAGTGAGGAAGGGGATCATGGCTACACCTTC. Amino acids: CSASEEGDHGYTF.

The table lists this clonotype with many counts. The V gene is TRBV12-3 or TRBV12-4, the J gene TRBJ2-7; 10 positions match TRBD1. Unmatched junction bases numbered 0, after V lost 1 base and J lost 3 bases. The CDR3 runs to 14 residues. This CDR3 reads CASSLGTGGYEQYF. CDR3 bases: TGTGCCAGCAGTTTAGGGACAGGGGGCTACGAGCAGTACTTC.

CDR3 DNA sequence: TGTGCCTGGAAGAGACTAGTCGACTCCTACGAGCAGTACTTC. It specifies CAWKRLVDSYEQYF. This chain joins TRBV30 and TRBJ2-7; D possibly corresponds to TRBD2 (6 bases). This CDR3 contains 14 residues. Germline V lookup: CDR1 GTSNPN, CDR2 SVGIG (reference sequence). V gave up 4 bases and J gave up 0 bases, with 13 bases separating them.

This sequence joins TRBV29-1 and TRBJ2-1, with 7 bases fitting TRBD1. The CDR3 is made up of 14 amino acids. The V gene end was trimmed by 1 base and the J gene end by 4 bases; junction bases not matched to a gene: 4. Germline V gene sequence: CDR1 SQVTM, CDR2 ANQGSEA. The CDR3 DNA reads TGCAGCGTTGAAGGTAGGGGGCGTTACAATGAGCAGTTCTTC. Its protein product is CSVEGRGRYNEQFF.

The rearrangement uses TRBV7-2 and TRBJ1-1, with D uncertain. The germline gives CDR1 SGHTA, CDR2 FQGNSA. Trimming took off 4 bases at V and 10 bases at J, with 16 bases between the two ends. There are 13 residues in the CDR3. The CDR3 sequence is CASSSQISSRAFF. CDR3 nucleotide sequence: TGTGCCAGCAGCTCTCAGATCTCAAGTCGAGCTTTCTTT.